These T cell receptor beta chains were read from a single sample in a study of OX40 agonist ivuxolimab in advanced cancers. Libraries were prepared by immunoSEQ multiplex PCR; TCRdb keeps only in-frame clonotypes and omits some of them. This table holds some 68,000 clones, roughly nine tenths found once. The sample consisted of CD4+ or CD8+ T cells sorted from blood, taken in a trial of the OX40 agonist ivuxolimab. The receptor set was obtained from an adult with an advanced solid tumor such as melanoma, head and neck, liver or kidney cancer. CDR3s include the opening cysteine and the closing phenylalanine or tryptophan. A D gene is named only where the DNA matches it firmly. Some rows mark clone size as missing; the rest say once, few, many or name a class of expanded clone.

v_gene	d_gene	j_gene	abundance	CDR3aa	CDR3nt
TRBV10-1	-	TRBJ2-5	few	CASSDQETQYF	TGCGCCAGCAGTGACCAAGAGACCCAGTACTTC
TRBV5-4	-	TRBJ2-3	-	CASSSRSMDTDTQYF	TGTGCCAGCAGCTCGCGATCGATGGACACAGATACGCAGTATTTT
TRBV7-6	-	TRBJ1-6	-	CASSLSGGNNSPLHF	TGTGCCAGCAGCTTAAGTGGGGGCAATAATTCACCCCTCCACTTT
TRBV28	TRBD1	TRBJ1-3	-	CASRLAGTGGGNTIYF	TGTGCCAGCAGGCTTGCCGGGACAGGAGGCGGAAACACCATATATTTT
TRBV11-1	TRBD2	TRBJ2-7	few	CASSGSGGGRNYEQYF	TGTGCCAGCAGCGGGTCGGGGGGAGGTCGGAACTACGAGCAGTACTTC
TRBV5-1	-	TRBJ1-1	once	CASSAVRLNTEAFF	TGCGCCAGCAGCGCGGTCCGTTTGAACACTGAAGCTTTCTTT
TRBV2	TRBD1	TRBJ1-1	-	CASSTGTGGTEAFF	TGTGCCAGCAGTACCGGGACAGGGGGCACTGAAGCTTTCTTT
TRBV6-5	-	TRBJ2-1	few	CASRYGPGTIYNEQFF	TGTGCCAGCAGATACGGACCGGGAACAATCTACAATGAGCAGTTCTTC
TRBV2	-	TRBJ1-1	-	CASSPQVGGNTEAFF	TGTGCCAGCAGTCCACAGGTTGGGGGGAACACTGAAGCTTTCTTT
TRBV29-1	TRBD1	TRBJ2-3	-	CSVEDNQGEDTQYF	TGCAGCGTTGAAGATAACCAGGGGGAAGATACGCAGTATTTT
TRBV19	-	TRBJ2-7	-	CASSILGEQYF	TGTGCCAGTAGTATTCTGGGTGAGCAGTACTTC
TRBV2	-	TRBJ1-1	-	CASGGETGGAFF	TGTGCCAGCGGGGGTGAGACAGGCGGAGCTTTCTTT
TRBV18	-	TRBJ2-7	-	CASSTTQGPEYEQYF	TGTGCCAGCTCAACCACACAGGGCCCAGAGTACGAGCAGTACTTC
TRBV7-8	-	TRBJ2-5	-	CASSRPFRRSQETQYF	TGTGCCAGCAGCCGACCGTTTCGACGGTCCCAAGAGACCCAGTACTTC
TRBV2	-	TRBJ1-5	-	CASAGPAHQPQHF	TGTGCCAGCGCAGGGCCAGCACATCAGCCCCAGCATTTT
TRBV5-4	-	TRBJ2-3	once	CASSRDTDTQYF	TGTGCCAGCAGCAGGGATACAGATACGCAGTATTTT
TRBV7-9	TRBD2	TRBJ2-2	once	CATRPREGNTGELFF	TGTGCCACCAGGCCCCGGGAGGGGAACACCGGGGAGCTGTTTTTT
TRBV6-1	TRBD1	TRBJ1-2	-	CASSVEVSVQGELYGYTF	TGTGCCAGCAGTGTAGAGGTTTCGGTACAGGGGGAACTTTATGGCTACACCTTC
TRBV9	TRBD2	TRBJ2-3	once	CASSVDGLAGDTQYF	TGTGCCAGCAGCGTAGACGGACTAGCGGGAGATACGCAGTATTTT
TRBV2	-	TRBJ2-7	-	CASRNSGLVEQYF	TGTGCCAGCAGGAATAGCGGCCTCGTCGAGCAGTACTTC